This T cell receptor beta chain was recorded in a study of monozygotic twins with inflammatory bowel disease. TCRdb reworked the 5' RACE reads into one entry per CDR3 protein, no DNA. Its table records approximately 100,000 distinct CDR3 sequences. The CDR3 spans 12 residues. Germline V gene lookup returns CDR1 SGHRS and CDR2 YFSETQ. The sample was blood. This receptor was obtained from a human donor with ulcerative colitis or Crohn's disease, or a healthy co-twin of an affected twin (not recorded which). The chain joins TRBV5-1 to TRBJ2-3. CDR3 protein: CASSPEADTQYF.